A few counts support the clone carrying this T cell receptor beta chain. Its antigen is still unknown. Volunteers from a blood bank in Maryland, USA, made up the healthy controls. This specimen comes from a study of neurological immune-mediated disorders. The V gene end was trimmed by 4 bases and the J gene end by 3 bases; junction bases not matched to a gene: 6. CDR3 length equals 15 residues. CDR1 SGHVS and CDR2 FNYEAQ come from the germline V gene. Overall study results and limits: Because no CDR3 amino acid sequences were shared across subjects by expanded clones, private repertoires were suggested in all groups.

The cDNA came from 5'RACE with 10-nucleotide random UMIs. Each CDR3 protein is one row after TCRdb ran MiXCR on the 5' RACE reads. The data hold about 38,000 distinct CDR3 sequences, with around 4.8% observed a single time. The chain links TRBV7-6 to TRBJ2-1; 7 bases fit TRBD1. This TCR was recovered from a man younger than 35 in good health. Sequenced input: CD4+ T cells from blood. The CDR3 loop reads CASSSRQGFYNEQFF. CDR3 in DNA: TGTGCCAGCAGCTCCCGACAGGGTTTCTACAATGAGCAGTTCTTC.